Presented here are 13 T cell receptor beta chains from one specimen sequenced in a study of blood T cell repertoires in COVID-19. The table came from immunoSEQ multiplex PCR; TCRdb's copy has only in-frame clones and leaves some out. The table lists about 140,000 clones, over 70% of them singletons, with about 10% in the top ten. Sequencing used peripheral blood. These receptors were taken from a man aged 55-75 years with active or convalescent COVID-19.

This chain's CDR3 is CASSKNPGSQETQYF. As DNA, the CDR3 is TGTGCCAGCAGCAAAAATCCGGGATCCCAAGAGACCCAGTACTTC. V and J are TRBV5-4 and TRBJ2-5; possibly TRBD2 for D (5 bases). The CDR3 extends over 15 amino acids. Germline assignment: CDR1 SGHNT and CDR2 YYREEE (reference sequence). Trimming shortened V by 4 bases and J by 1 base, and 14 bases separated the two germline ends.

The CDR3, as DNA: TGTGCCAGCAGTCCCTGGACTAGCGGGAGAAGCAATGAGCAGTTCTTC. This codes for CASSPWTSGRSNEQFF. The J gene is TRBJ2-1, the V gene TRBV27; TRBD2 agrees at 13 bases. The V gene end was trimmed by 5 bases and the J gene end by 6 bases; junction bases not matched to a gene: 7. Germline assignment: CDR1 MNHEY and CDR2 SMNVEV (reference sequence). This CDR3 contains 16 residues.

This clone was found once. The chain combines TRBV2 with TRBJ2-3; TRBD2 matches at 14 bases. The CDR3 runs 15 residues. With V trimmed by 6 bases and J by 6 bases, 5 bases remained unmatched. In germline, CDR1 is SNHLY, CDR2 FYNNEI. The CDR3 reads CASSVGLAGADTQYF. The CDR3 DNA follows: TGTGCCAGCAGCGTGGGACTAGCGGGAGCGGATACGCAGTATTTT.

This chain connects TRBV28 to TRBJ2-2; the D gene is possibly TRBD1 (7 bases). Germline values: CDR1 MDHEN, CDR2 SYDVKM. Trimming left V 1 base short and J 6 bases short, with 15 bases between. The CDR3 runs to 16 residues. In nucleotides, the CDR3 is TGTGCCAGCAGTTTATTCGCAGGGGGGAGTCCCGGGGAGCTGTTTTTT. It encodes CASSLFAGGSPGELFF.

This clone was observed once. This chain joins TRBV24-1 and TRBJ2-7, with D possibly TRBD1 on 5 matching bases. V lost 8 bases and J lost 0, with 7 bases in between. Germline V lookup: CDR1 KGHDR, CDR2 SFDVKD. The CDR3 covers 12 residues. The CDR3 sequence is CATKDSSYEQYF. The CDR3 DNA sequence: TGTGCCACCAAAGACAGCTCCTACGAGCAGTACTTC.

The CDR3: CASGTTSNQPQHF. CDR3 nucleotide sequence: TGCGCCAGCGGGACAACCAGCAATCAGCCCCAGCATTTT. This chain links TRBV10-2 with TRBJ1-5; maybe TRBD1 (6 bases). The ends were cut back, 8 bases at V and 1 base at J, with 9 bases in the middle. From germline, CDR1 is WSHSY and CDR2 SAAADI. This CDR3 has 13 residues.

This sequence joins TRBV18 and TRBJ2-7; 8 positions agree with TRBD2. The CDR3 is made up of 15 amino acids. Germline CDR1 and CDR2: KGHSH and LQKENI. Losses at the gene ends were 2 bases for V and 4 bases for J; bases not matched to a gene: 7. The CDR3 spells CASSPIREGRYEQYF. Here the CDR3 DNA reads TGTGCCAGCTCACCAATACGGGAGGGCCGGTACGAGCAGTACTTC.

J is TRBJ1-4 and V is TRBV3-1 (or the pseudogene TRBV3-2); tentatively, D is TRBD1 (6 bases). Trimming removed 1 base at V and 3 bases at J, with 18 bases between. Per germline, CDR1 LGHDT and CDR2 YNNKEL (reference sequence). CDR3 length: 18 residues. In DNA, the CDR3 is TGTGCCAGCAGCCAAGGGATCACAGGGCTTCGAGCTAATGAAAAACTGTTTTTT. Translating gives CASSQGITGLRANEKLFF.

V is TRBV3-1 (or the pseudogene TRBV3-2) and J is TRBJ1-3; D is undetermined. Trimming pared 3 bases from V and 2 bases from J, leaving 14 bases between. CDR1 is LGHDT and CDR2 is YNNKEL in the germline V gene (reference sequence). The CDR3 consists of 16 residues. The CDR3 DNA is TGTGCCAGCAGCCATAGCGTCAGCTTTACTGGAAACACCATATATTTT. It translates to CASSHSVSFTGNTIYF.

The chain combines TRBV6-6 with TRBJ2-1; 7 nucleotides agree with TRBD2. The CDR3 covers 15 residues. In germline, CDR1 is MNHNY, CDR2 SVGAGI (reference sequence). Trimming took 6 bases from V and 7 from J; bases not matched to a gene: 12. CDR3 bases: TGTGCCAGCAGCCCTGGCGGCGGGAGCATGAATGAGCAGTTCTTC. Encoded protein: CASSPGGGSMNEQFF.

The chain has TRBV2 and TRBJ1-1; D is undetermined. Trimming cost V 6 bases and J 5 bases, with 7 bases left between them. The CDR3 contains 11 residues. The germline V gene encodes CDR1 SNHLY and CDR2 FYNNEI. The CDR3, as DNA: TGTGCCAGCAGGGTAGCGACTGAAGCTTTCTTT. Its translation: CASRVATEAFF.

With regard to this clone: Other nucleotide sequences from this sample produce the same CDR3. The genes are TRBV9 and TRBJ2-2; D ambiguous. The length of the CDR3 is 13 residues. V shed 2 bases and J shed 5 bases, with 7 bases lying between them. Germline CDR1 is SGDLS and CDR2 is YYNGEE. The CDR3 sequence is CASSVAGTGELFF. The CDR3 DNA reads as TGTGCCAGCAGCGTGGCCGGGACCGGGGAGCTGTTTTTT.

V is TRBV3-1 (or the pseudogene TRBV3-2) and J is TRBJ2-5; 9 bases agree with TRBD2. The germline V gene has CDR1 LGHDT and CDR2 YNNKEL (reference sequence). This CDR3 region has 14 residues. V was pared by 1 base and J by 7 bases, with 4 bases of the junction left unmatched. The CDR3 DNA reads TGTGCCAGCAGCCAAGGAGCGGGAGGTCTGACCCAGTACTTC. It translates to CASSQGAGGLTQYF.